This T cell receptor beta chain comes out of a study of breast tumors, draining lymph nodes, adjacent tissues. Broader study findings: Compared with basal-like, luminal-like tumors shared significantly more repertoire with nontumor tissue. Compared with lymph nodes, tumors were less diverse; compared with nontumor tissue, more. Tumor T cell lymph node origin was a supported hypothesis, not proven.

The V gene lost 2 bases and the J gene lost 13 bases, with 11 bases spanning the gap. Germline CDR1 is DFQATT and CDR2 is SNEGSKA (reference sequence). This CDR3 contains 11 residues. Axillary draining lymph nodes of breast cancer patients supplied the node samples. Points on this clonotype: Its antigen is currently unknown.

TCRdb fed the multiplex PCR reads into MiXCR, producing one record per CDR3 protein. The data contain roughly 110,000 distinct CDR3 sequences, around 30% of them singletons. This TCR came from a female donor with breast cancer. Some clones in this sample may be carry-over from other donors' samples. The material sequenced was axillary lymph node tissue. V and J are TRBV20-1 and TRBJ1-4; no clear D gene. CDR3: CSARKGTGLFF. CDR3 nucleotide sequence: TGCAGTGCTAGAAAGGGTACGGGACTGTTTTTT.